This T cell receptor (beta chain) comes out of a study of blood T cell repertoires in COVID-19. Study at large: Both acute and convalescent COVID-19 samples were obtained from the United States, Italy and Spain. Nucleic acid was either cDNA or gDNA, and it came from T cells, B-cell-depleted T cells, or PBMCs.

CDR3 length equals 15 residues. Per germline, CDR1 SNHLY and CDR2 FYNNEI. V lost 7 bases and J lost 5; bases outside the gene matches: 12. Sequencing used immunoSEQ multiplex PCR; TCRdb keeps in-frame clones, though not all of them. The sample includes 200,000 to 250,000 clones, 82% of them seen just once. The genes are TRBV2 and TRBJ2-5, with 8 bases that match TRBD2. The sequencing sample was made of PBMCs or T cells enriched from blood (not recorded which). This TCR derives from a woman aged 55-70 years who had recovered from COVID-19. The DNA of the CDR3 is TGTGCCAGCAAAGAGAAGACAGGCGGGAGGGAGACCCAGTACTTC. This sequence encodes CASKEKTGGRETQYF.